The 9 T cell receptor beta chains below all came from one sample that was sequenced in a study of T cells in Graves' hyperthyroidism and ophthalmopathy. TCR beta CDR3 regions were amplified from RNA transcripts. HTBI primers were used for first-round RT-PCR of the TCR CDR3. One entry per CDR3 protein, called by TCRdb with MiXCR from the multiplex PCR reads. Of around 200,000 distinct CDR3 sequences listed, approximately 15% are singletons. Sequencing used blood. The source of these receptors is a woman between 45 and 60 years old with Graves' hyperthyroidism.

This clonotype was counted many times. The chain is built from TRBV5-1 and TRBJ2-7; D not certain. Trimming stripped 4 bases from V and 2 bases from J, with 10 bases between. Germline V gives CDR1 SGHRS, CDR2 YFSETQ. The CDR3 is 13 residues long. CDR3 DNA sequence: TGCGCCAGCAGCACCCCGACGGCCTACGAGCAGTACTTC. Protein sequence: CASSTPTAYEQYF.

This clonotype was recorded many times. The chain is built from TRBV12-3 or TRBV12-4 and TRBJ2-5, with 8 bases that match TRBD2. This CDR3 spans 15 amino acids. Losses at the gene ends were 3 bases for V and 1 base for J; bases not matched to a gene: 4. CDR3 in amino acids: CASSFAGGLQETQYF. CDR3 nucleotides: TGTGCCAGCAGTTTTGCGGGGGGCCTCCAAGAGACCCAGTACTTC.

This clonotype came up many times. The CDR3: CASSFSTGTFNYGYTF. For the CDR3, the DNA is TGTGCCAGCAGTTTCTCGACAGGGACCTTTAACTATGGCTACACCTTC. The genes are TRBV27 and TRBJ1-2; 7 positions match TRBD1. V was pared by 3 bases and J by 1 base, with 8 bases of the junction left unmatched. The CDR3 runs to 16 residues. Germline V gene sequence: CDR1 MNHEY, CDR2 SMNVEV (reference sequence).

This chain links TRBV6-5 with TRBJ1-2, with D unresolved. The CDR3 covers 13 residues. Germline V lookup: CDR1 MNHEY, CDR2 SVGAGI. V lost 4 bases to trimming and J lost 8 bases, with 14 bases between them. CDR3 sequence (DNA): TGTGCCAGCAGTTGGAGAGGAGGAGAAGGCTACACCTTC. Protein sequence: CASSWRGGEGYTF.

As regards this clonotype: A much larger clone lies one base from this, so it may be a read error. The chain recombines TRBV12-3 or TRBV12-4 with TRBJ1-2; D remains unclear. This CDR3 contains 12 residues. CDR3 in DNA: TGTGCCAGCAGTCTGAACACCTATAGCTACACCTTC. It is translated as CASSLNTYSYTF.

Ten or more counts support this clonotype. This chain joins TRBV2 and TRBJ2-2, with 10 bases lining up with TRBD1. J lost 4 bases, V lost 7 bases, and 12 bases had no gene match. Germline lookup yields CDR1 SNHLY and CDR2 FYNNEI. The CDR3 is 17 residues long. The CDR3 loop reads CASKGQGGPVFTGELFF. Here the CDR3 DNA reads TGTGCCAGCAAAGGACAGGGGGGTCCGGTCTTCACCGGGGAGCTGTTTTTT.

The V call is TRBV7-9, the J call TRBJ2-2; 7 nucleotides align to TRBD1. Germline V gene sequence: CDR1 SEHNR, CDR2 FQNEAQ (reference sequence). The CDR3 length is 15 residues. The ends lost 7 bases at V and 7 bases at J; junction bases unmatched: 12. CDR3 amino acids: CASTPGTVAHGELFF. CDR3 nucleotides: TGTGCCAGCACCCCGGGGACAGTAGCTCACGGGGAGCTGTTTTTT. Using reference TRBV7-9 and TRBJ2-2 for the parts outside the CDR3, the full variable domain is DTGVSQNPRHKITKRGQNVTFRCDPISEHNRLYWYRQTLGQGPEFLTYFQNEAQLEKSRLLSDRFSAERPKGSFSTLEIQRTEQGDSAMYLCASTPGTVAHGELFFGEGSRLTVL.

The V call is TRBV7-9, the J call TRBJ2-2; 7 positions match TRBD2. The junction had 5 bases not matched to a gene; V was cut back by 1 base and J by 6 bases. The CDR3 consists of 15 residues. CDR1 is SEHNR, CDR2 FQNEAQ, per germline (reference sequence). CDR3 nucleotide sequence: TGTGCCAGCAGCTTAGGGACTAGTCTCGCCGGGGAGCTGTTTTTT. Amino acid sequence: CASSLGTSLAGELFF. The whole variable domain, filled in from reference TRBV7-9 and TRBJ2-2, reads DTGVSQNPRHKITKRGQNVTFRCDPISEHNRLYWYRQTLGQGPEFLTYFQNEAQLEKSRLLSDRFSAERPKGSFSTLEIQRTEQGDSAMYLCASSLGTSLAGELFFGEGSRLTVL.

The chain links TRBV6-5 to TRBJ2-5, with D possibly called TRBD1 or TRBD2 (6 bases each). Germline loops: CDR1 MNHEY, CDR2 SVGAGI. The CDR3 is made up of 14 amino acids. V lost 8 bases, J lost 7 bases, and 20 bases lay in between. In DNA form, the CDR3 reads TGTGCCAGCGGTTTCGATCGACAGGAGGGGACCCAGTACTTC. Translating it yields CASGFDRQEGTQYF.